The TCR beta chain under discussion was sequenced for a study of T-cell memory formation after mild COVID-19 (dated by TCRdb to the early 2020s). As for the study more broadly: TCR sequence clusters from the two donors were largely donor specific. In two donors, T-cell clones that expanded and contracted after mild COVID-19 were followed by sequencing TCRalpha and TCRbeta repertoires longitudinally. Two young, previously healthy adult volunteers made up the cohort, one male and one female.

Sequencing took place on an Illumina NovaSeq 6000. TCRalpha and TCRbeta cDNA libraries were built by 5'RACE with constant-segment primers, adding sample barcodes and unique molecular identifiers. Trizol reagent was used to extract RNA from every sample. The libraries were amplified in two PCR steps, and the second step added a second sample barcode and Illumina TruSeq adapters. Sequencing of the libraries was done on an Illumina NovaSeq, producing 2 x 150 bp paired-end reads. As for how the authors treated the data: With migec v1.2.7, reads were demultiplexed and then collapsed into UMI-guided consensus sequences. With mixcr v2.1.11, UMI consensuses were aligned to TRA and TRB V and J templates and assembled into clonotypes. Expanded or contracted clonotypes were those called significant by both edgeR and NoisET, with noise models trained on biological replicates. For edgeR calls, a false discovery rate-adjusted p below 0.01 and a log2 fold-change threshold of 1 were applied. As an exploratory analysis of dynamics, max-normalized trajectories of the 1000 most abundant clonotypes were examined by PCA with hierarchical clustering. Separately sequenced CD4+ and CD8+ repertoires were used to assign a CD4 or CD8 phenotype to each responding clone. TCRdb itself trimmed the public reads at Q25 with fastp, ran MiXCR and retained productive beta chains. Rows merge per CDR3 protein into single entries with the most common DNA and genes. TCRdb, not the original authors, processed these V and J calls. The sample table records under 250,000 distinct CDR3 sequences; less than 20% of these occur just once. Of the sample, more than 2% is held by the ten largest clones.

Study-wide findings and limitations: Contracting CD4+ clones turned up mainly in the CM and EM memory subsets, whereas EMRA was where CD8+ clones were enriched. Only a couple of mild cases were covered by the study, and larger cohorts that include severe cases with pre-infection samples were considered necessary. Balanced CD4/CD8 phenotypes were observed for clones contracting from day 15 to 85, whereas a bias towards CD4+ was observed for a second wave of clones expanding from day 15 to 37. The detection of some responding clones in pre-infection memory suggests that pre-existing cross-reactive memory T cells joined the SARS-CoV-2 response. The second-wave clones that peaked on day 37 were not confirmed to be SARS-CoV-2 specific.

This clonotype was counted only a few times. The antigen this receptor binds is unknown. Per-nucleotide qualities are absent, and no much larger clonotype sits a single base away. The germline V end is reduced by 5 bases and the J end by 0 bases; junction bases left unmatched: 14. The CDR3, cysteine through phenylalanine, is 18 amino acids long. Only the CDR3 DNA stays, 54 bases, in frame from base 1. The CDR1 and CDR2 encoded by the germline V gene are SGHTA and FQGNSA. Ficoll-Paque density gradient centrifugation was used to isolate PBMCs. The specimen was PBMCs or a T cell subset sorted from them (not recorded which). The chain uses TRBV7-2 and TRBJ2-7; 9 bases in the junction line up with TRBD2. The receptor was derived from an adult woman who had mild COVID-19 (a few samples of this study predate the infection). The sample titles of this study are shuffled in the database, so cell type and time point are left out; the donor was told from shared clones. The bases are TGTGCCAGCAGCCCGGGAGGTGGCGGGAGGGGAAGCTCCTACGAGCAGTACTTC. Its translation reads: CASSPGGGGRGSSYEQYF. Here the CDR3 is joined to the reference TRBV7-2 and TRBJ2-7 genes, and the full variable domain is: GAGVSQSPSNKVTEKGKDVELRCDPISGHTALYWYRQSLGQGLEFLIYFQGNSAPDKSGLPSDRFSAERTGGSVSTLTIQRTQQEDSAVYLCASSPGGGGRGSSYEQYFGPGTRLTVT.